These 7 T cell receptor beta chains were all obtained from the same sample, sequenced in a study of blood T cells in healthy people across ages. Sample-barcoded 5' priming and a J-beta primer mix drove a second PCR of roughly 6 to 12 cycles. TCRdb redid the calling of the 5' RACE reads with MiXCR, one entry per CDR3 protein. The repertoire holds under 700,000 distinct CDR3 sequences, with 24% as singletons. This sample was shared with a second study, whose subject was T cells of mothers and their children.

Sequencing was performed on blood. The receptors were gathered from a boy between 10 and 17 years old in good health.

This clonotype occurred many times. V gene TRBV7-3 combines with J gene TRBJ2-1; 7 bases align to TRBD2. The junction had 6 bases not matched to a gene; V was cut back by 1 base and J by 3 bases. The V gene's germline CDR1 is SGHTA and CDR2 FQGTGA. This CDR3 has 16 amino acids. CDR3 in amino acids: CASSLSGGEYYNEQFF. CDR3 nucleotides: TGTGCCAGCAGCTTAAGTGGGGGGGAGTACTACAATGAGCAGTTCTTC.

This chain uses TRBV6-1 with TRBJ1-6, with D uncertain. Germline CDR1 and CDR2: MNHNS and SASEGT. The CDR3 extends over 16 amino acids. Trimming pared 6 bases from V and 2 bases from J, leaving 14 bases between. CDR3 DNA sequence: TGTGCCAGCAGCCCCACCTTGGAGACCTATAATTCACCCCTCCACTTT. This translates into CASSPTLETYNSPLHF.

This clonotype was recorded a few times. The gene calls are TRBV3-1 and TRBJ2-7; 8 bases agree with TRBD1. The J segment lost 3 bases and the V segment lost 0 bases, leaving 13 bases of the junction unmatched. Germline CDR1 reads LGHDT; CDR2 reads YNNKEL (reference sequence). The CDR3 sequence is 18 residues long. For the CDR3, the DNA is TGTGCCAGCAGCCAAGATTATCTCCGGACAGGGAAGAACTACGAGCAGTACTTC. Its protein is CASSQDYLRTGKNYEQYF.

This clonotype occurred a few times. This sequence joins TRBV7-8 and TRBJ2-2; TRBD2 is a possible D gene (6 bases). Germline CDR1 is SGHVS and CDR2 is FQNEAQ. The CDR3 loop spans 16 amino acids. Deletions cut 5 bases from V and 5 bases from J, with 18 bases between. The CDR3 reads CASSPQASGVTGELFF. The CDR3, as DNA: TGTGCCAGCAGCCCCCAGGCGTCGGGGGTTACCGGGGAGCTGTTTTTT. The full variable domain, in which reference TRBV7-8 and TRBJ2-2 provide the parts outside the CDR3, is GAGVSQSPRYKVAKRGQDVALRCDPISGHVSLFWYQQALGQGPEFLTYFQNEAQLDKSGLPSDRFFAERPEGSVSTLKIQRTQQEDSAVYLCASSPQASGVTGELFFGEGSRLTVL.

The CDR3 region has the DNA TGTGCCAGCAGCGACCCCGTCGGACAGGGGACCACCGGGGAGCTGTTTTTT. Residues: CASSDPVGQGTTGELFF. This chain connects TRBV7-3 to TRBJ2-2, with 9 bases aligning to TRBD1. The CDR3 covers 17 residues. Losses at the gene ends were 5 bases for V and 4 bases for J; bases not matched to a gene: 11. CDR1 is SGHTA, CDR2 FQGTGA, per germline.

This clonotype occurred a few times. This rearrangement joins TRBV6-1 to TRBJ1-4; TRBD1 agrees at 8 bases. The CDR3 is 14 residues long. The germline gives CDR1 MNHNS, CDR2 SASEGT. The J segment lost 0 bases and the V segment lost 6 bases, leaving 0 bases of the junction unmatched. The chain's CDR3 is CASRTGATNEKLFF. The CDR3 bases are TGTGCCAGCAGGACAGGGGCAACTAATGAAAAACTGTTTTTT.

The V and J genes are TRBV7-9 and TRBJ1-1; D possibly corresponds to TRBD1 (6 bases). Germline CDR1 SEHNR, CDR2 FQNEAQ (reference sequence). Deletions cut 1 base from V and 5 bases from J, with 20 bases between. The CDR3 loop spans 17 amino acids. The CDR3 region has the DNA TGTGCCAGCAGCTTAGGGGTCCGGGACTGGGGGCGTACTGAAGCTTTCTTT. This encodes CASSLGVRDWGRTEAFF.